This entry concerns a single T cell receptor (beta chain). The data were obtained in a study of blood T cell repertoires in COVID-19. About the study: Acute and convalescent COVID-19 specimens originated in the United States, Italy and Spain. Sources were T cells, B-cell-depleted T cells, or PBMCs; the material itself was cDNA or gDNA.

Unmatched junction bases numbered 16, after V lost 7 bases and J lost 5 bases. The CDR3 is 16 residues long. CDR1 LNHDA and CDR2 SQIVND come from the germline V gene (reference sequence). Assay: immunoSEQ multiplex PCR; the TCRdb copy retains only in-frame clones and omits some. Of around 200,000 clones detected, 65% to 85% appear once; the ten largest clones hold about 9%. The chain recombines TRBV19 with TRBJ2-7, with 8 nucleotides matching TRBD1. This TCR was recovered from a man aged 35 to 55 with active or convalescent COVID-19. The sample consisted of peripheral blood. The CDR3 DNA follows: TGTGCCAGTACCCTTACCCCCGGGACAGGAAACAACGAGCAGTACTTC. Its protein is CASTLTPGTGNNEQYF.